Included here is one T cell receptor (beta chain) sequence, with context. Its antigen is unidentified. Repertoires were generated with immunoSEQ multiplex PCR, while TCRdb's copy carries only in-frame clones and drops some. The sample shows around 65,000 clones, about 92% of them seen only once. CDR1 and CDR2 (germline): SGHRS, YFSETQ. V was clipped by 7 bases and J by 6 bases, with 18 bases between them. The CDR3 extends over 14 amino acids. The data are from a study of OX40 agonist ivuxolimab in advanced cancers. Study information: Patients undergoing dose escalation presented with hepatocellular carcinoma, melanoma, renal cell or head and neck cancer. Three individuals attained partial responses, comprising one hepatocellular carcinoma case and two cutaneous melanoma cases.

Baseline, cycle 4 day 1, and cycle 7 day 1 were the blood sampling points. General observations from the study: Within 6 weeks, CD4+ and CD8+ blood T cells expanded clonally at 0.1 to 3.0 mg/kg.

Specimen: CD4+ or CD8+ T cells sorted from blood, collected in a trial of the OX40 agonist ivuxolimab. This clonotype originated in an adult with an advanced solid tumor such as melanoma, head and neck, liver or kidney cancer. The chain is built from TRBV5-1 and TRBJ2-3, with D possibly TRBD2 on 6 matching bases. DNA for the CDR3: TGCGCCAGCTCGGGGCGGGACCCGGTGGATACGCAGTATTTT. Translation gives CASSGRDPVDTQYF. The full variable domain, in which reference TRBV5-1 and TRBJ2-3 provide the parts outside the CDR3, is KAGVTQTPRYLIKTRGQQVTLSCSPISGHRSVSWYQQTPGQGLQFLFEYFSETQRNKGNFPGRFSGRQFSNSRSEMNVSTLELGDSALYLCASSGRDPVDTQYFGPGTRLTVL.